Presented here are 20 T cell receptor beta chains from one specimen sequenced in a study of cytomegalovirus exposure and HLA in healthy donors. The PCR ran on 60 Vbeta and 13 Jbeta primers. The table came from immunoSEQ multiplex PCR; TCRdb's copy has only in-frame clones and leaves some out. There are some 150,000 clones in the sample; around 83% occur only once, and roughly 8% lies in the top ten. The sequenced material came from PBMCs. These receptors originate from a woman between 45 and 60 years old in good health and CMV-seropositive.

The chain recombines TRBV9 with TRBJ2-1, with TRBD2 as a possible D gene (5 bases). This CDR3 spans 13 amino acids. Trimming left V 4 bases short and J 6 bases short, with 11 bases between. Germline V gene data show CDR1 as SGDLS and CDR2 as YYNGEE. CDR3 nucleotide sequence: TGTGCCAGCAGCCTCAGCGGTGCCAATGAGCAGTTCTTC. Protein: CASSLSGANEQFF. The complete variable domain, with remaining parts taken from reference TRBV9 and TRBJ2-1, reads DSGVTQTPKHLITATGQRVTLRCSPRSGDLSVYWYQQSLDQGLQFLIQYYNGEERAKGNILERFSAQQFPDLHSELNLSSLELGDSALYFCASSLSGANEQFFGPGTRLTVL.

The chain employs TRBV5-1 and TRBJ1-3; the D is unclear. Germline values: CDR1 SGHRS, CDR2 YFSETQ. The V and J ends lost 0 bases and 4 bases respectively, with 14 bases between them. CDR3 length: 16 amino acids. The CDR3 reads CASSLGGMGSGNTIYF. The CDR3 bases are TGCGCCAGCAGCTTGGGCGGGATGGGTTCCGGAAACACCATATATTTT.

This clone appeared a single time. The rearrangement links TRBV12-5 to TRBJ1-5, with 8 bases that match TRBD1. The CDR3 runs to 16 residues. V lost 0 bases to trimming and J lost 6 bases; unmatched junction nucleotides: 7. Germline V lookup: CDR1 LGHNT, CDR2 FRNRAP. DNA for the CDR3: TGTGCTAGTGGTTTGGTACTAACAGGGGGATTTCAGCCCCAGCATTTT. Translating it yields CASGLVLTGGFQPQHF.

This chain uses TRBV2 with TRBJ2-3; D possibly corresponds to TRBD2 (5 bases). This CDR3 has 12 residues. Per the germline V gene, CDR1 is SNHLY and CDR2 is FYNNEI. Trimming shortened V by 8 bases and J by 3 bases, and 9 bases separated the two germline ends. As DNA, the CDR3 is TGTGCCAGCCGGTGGACTACAGATACGCAGTATTTT. Its protein is CASRWTTDTQYF.

The genes are TRBV7-2 and TRBJ2-3, with D maybe TRBD2 (6 bases). Germline CDR1 is SGHTA and CDR2 is FQGNSA. With 5 bases removed from V and 3 bases from J, the gap between germline ends came to 12 bases. The CDR3 sequence is 14 residues long. The CDR3 protein is CASSPQGGTDTQYF. CDR3 bases: TGTGCCAGCAGCCCCCAAGGAGGGACAGATACGCAGTATTTT.

The rearrangement links TRBV9 to TRBJ2-7, with TRBD2 identical over 10 bases. The J segment lost 4 bases and the V segment lost 2 bases, leaving 3 bases of the junction unmatched. The germline CDR1 and CDR2 sequences are SGDLS and YYNGEE. The CDR3 sequence is 14 residues long. This CDR3 reads CASSVGLAVYEQYF. The CDR3 DNA sequence: TGTGCCAGCAGCGTCGGACTAGCGGTGTACGAGCAGTACTTC.

This chain connects TRBV7-2 to TRBJ2-4; no reliable D call. The CDR3 runs to 15 residues. V lost 5 bases and J lost 0, with 11 bases in between. Germline lookup yields CDR1 SGHTA and CDR2 FQGNSA. The CDR3 spells CASSPETLAKNIQYF. CDR3 DNA sequence: TGTGCCAGCAGCCCGGAGACCCTAGCCAAAAACATTCAGTACTTC.

The chain combines TRBV7-3 with TRBJ2-3, with 9 bases aligning to TRBD1. The CDR3 is 15 amino acids. Germline values: CDR1 SGHTA, CDR2 FQGTGA. With 1 base clipped from V and 1 base from J, the junction kept 0 bases outside the gene matches. The DNA of the CDR3 is TGTGCCAGCAGCTTAAGACAGGGGGGCACAGATACGCAGTATTTT. Its translation: CASSLRQGGTDTQYF.

The table lists this clone with a count of one. V usage is TRBV6-1 and J usage is TRBJ1-4; D is perhaps TRBD1 (6 bases). The CDR3 has 15 residues. Trimming stripped 0 bases from V and 5 bases from J, with 10 bases between. Germline CDR1 is MNHNS and CDR2 is SASEGT. The CDR3 DNA reads TGTGCCAGCAGTGAAGCGGGGGCCCAAAATGAAAAACTGTTTTTT. Its translation is CASSEAGAQNEKLFF.

The chain couples TRBV6-5 to TRBJ1-1, with D uncertain. Trimming shortened V by 8 bases and J by 0 bases, and 13 bases separated the two germline ends. CDR3 length: 14 amino acids. The germline CDR1 and CDR2 sequences are MNHEY and SVGAGI. Here the CDR3 DNA reads TGTGCCAGCTTATCCGGCAGGTTGAACACTGAAGCTTTCTTT. Its protein product is CASLSGRLNTEAFF.

The chain employs TRBV7-8 and TRBJ1-2; 7 bases map to TRBD1. The CDR3 is 13 residues long. From germline, CDR1 is SGHVS and CDR2 FQNEAQ. Trimming removed 3 bases from V and 4 bases from J; junction bases left unmatched: 2. CDR3 in DNA: TGTGCCAGCAGCTTTACAGGGGCCTATGGCTACACCTTC. This codes for CASSFTGAYGYTF.

The V gene is TRBV7-9, the J gene TRBJ1-5; 8 bases are shared with TRBD1. V trimming: 5 bases; J trimming: 7 bases; junction bases outside the gene matches: 13. CDR1 SEHNR and CDR2 FQNEAQ come from the germline V gene (reference sequence). The CDR3 spans 16 residues. This CDR3 is CASSEIKSGGSQPQHF. The CDR3 nucleotides are TGTGCCAGCAGCGAGATTAAGTCAGGGGGCAGCCAGCCCCAGCATTTT.

The chain is built from TRBV7-8 and TRBJ2-1; D perhaps matches TRBD1 (5 bases). Trimming removed 5 bases at V and 8 bases at J, with 19 bases between. The germline CDR1 and CDR2 sequences are SGHVS and FQNEAQ. The CDR3 runs 15 residues. The CDR3 DNA reads TGTGCCAGCAGCCGCCTTAGACCTCAGGGCGATGAGCAGTTCTTC. Protein product: CASSRLRPQGDEQFF. The full variable domain, in which reference TRBV7-8 and TRBJ2-1 provide the parts outside the CDR3, is GAGVSQSPRYKVAKRGQDVALRCDPISGHVSLFWYQQALGQGPEFLTYFQNEAQLDKSGLPSDRFFAERPEGSVSTLKIQRTQQEDSAVYLCASSRLRPQGDEQFFGPGTRLTVL.

The V gene is TRBV29-1, the J gene TRBJ1-1, with D hard to call. CDR3 length: 12 amino acids. Trimming left V 6 bases short and J 7 bases short, with 15 bases between. CDR1 and CDR2 (germline): SQVTM, ANQGSEA. CDR3 protein: CSVNPSGSEAFF. The CDR3 DNA reads TGCAGCGTCAACCCAAGCGGGAGTGAAGCTTTCTTT. Full variable domain (outside the CDR3, taken from reference TRBV29-1 and TRBJ1-1): SAVISQKPSRDICQRGTSLTIQCQVDSQVTMMFWYRQQPGQSLTLIATANQGSEATYESGFVIDKFPISRPNLTFSTLTVSNMSPEDSSIYLCSVNPSGSEAFFGQGTRLTVV.

This clone showed up just a few times. This rearrangement joins TRBV5-1 to TRBJ2-1, with 10 bases aligning to TRBD2. The CDR3 consists of 15 residues. V lost 2 bases, J lost 9 bases, and 8 bases stayed unmatched. Germline V gene lookup returns CDR1 SGHRS and CDR2 YFSETQ. As DNA, the CDR3 is TGCGCCAGCAGCTTAGCGGGAGGGCCGCAGGGTGAGCAGTTCTTC. Translated, it gives CASSLAGGPQGEQFF.

V gene TRBV28 combines with J gene TRBJ2-5, with a tentative D call TRBD1 (6 bases). The J call is doubtful: the DNA matches TRBJ2-7 better. Germline loops: CDR1 MDHEN, CDR2 SYDVKM. This CDR3 is 15 amino acids long. This chain's CDR3 is CASSRQAWGSYEQYF. CDR3 sequence (DNA): TGTGCCAGCAGTCGACAGGCATGGGGCTCCTACGAGCAGTACTTC.

In this sample, this clone turned up once. The chain uses TRBV5-1 and TRBJ2-1; 7 bases are shared with TRBD1. V was pared by 7 bases and J by 4 bases, with 8 bases of the junction left unmatched. Per germline, CDR1 SGHRS and CDR2 YFSETQ. The CDR3 extends over 14 amino acids. This chain's CDR3 is CASGLQGQYNEQFF. CDR3 coding DNA: TGCGCCAGCGGGCTTCAGGGACAGTACAATGAGCAGTTCTTC. The entire variable domain, with the rest obtained from reference TRBV5-1 and TRBJ2-1, is as follows: KAGVTQTPRYLIKTRGQQVTLSCSPISGHRSVSWYQQTPGQGLQFLFEYFSETQRNKGNFPGRFSGRQFSNSRSEMNVSTLELGDSALYLCASGLQGQYNEQFFGPGTRLTVL.

The V gene is TRBV4-3, the J gene TRBJ1-3, with D possibly matching TRBD1 (6 bases). Germline V gives CDR1 LGHNA, CDR2 YSLEER. CDR3 length: 16 residues. V shed 1 base and J shed 7 bases, with 17 bases lying between them. The CDR3 nucleotides are TGCGCCAGCAGCCAAGCCCACACAGGGTTATGGAACACCATATATTTT. As protein: CASSQAHTGLWNTIYF.

This chain connects TRBV7-8 to TRBJ1-2, with 7 bases fitting TRBD1. CDR3 length: 15 amino acids. Germline V CDR1 and CDR2: SGHVS, FQNEAQ. V dropped 4 bases and J dropped 3; count of bases not matched to a gene: 8. CDR3: CASSSRGPRDYGYTF. CDR3 in DNA: TGTGCCAGCAGCTCTAGGGGGCCGCGGGACTATGGCTACACCTTC.

CDR3 DNA: TGCGCCAGCAGCCGGGACAGGGGAAGCACAGATACGCAGTATTTT. It codes for CASSRDRGSTDTQYF. The V call is TRBV5-1, the J call TRBJ2-3, with 10 bases that match TRBD1. With 4 bases clipped from V and 0 bases from J, the junction kept 2 bases outside the gene matches. This CDR3 has 15 amino acids. Germline CDR1 is SGHRS and CDR2 is YFSETQ.